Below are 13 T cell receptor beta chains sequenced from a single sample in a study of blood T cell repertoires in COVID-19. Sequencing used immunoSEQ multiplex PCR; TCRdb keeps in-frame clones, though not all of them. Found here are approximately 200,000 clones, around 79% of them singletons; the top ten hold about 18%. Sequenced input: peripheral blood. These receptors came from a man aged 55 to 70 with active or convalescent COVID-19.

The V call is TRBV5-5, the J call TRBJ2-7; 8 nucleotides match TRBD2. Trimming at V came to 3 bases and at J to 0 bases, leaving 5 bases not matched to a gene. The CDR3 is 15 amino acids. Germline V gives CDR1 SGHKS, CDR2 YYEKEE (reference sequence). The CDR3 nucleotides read TGTGCCAGCAGCTCTGAGCTAGCGGGCTCCTACGAGCAGTACTTC. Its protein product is CASSSELAGSYEQYF.

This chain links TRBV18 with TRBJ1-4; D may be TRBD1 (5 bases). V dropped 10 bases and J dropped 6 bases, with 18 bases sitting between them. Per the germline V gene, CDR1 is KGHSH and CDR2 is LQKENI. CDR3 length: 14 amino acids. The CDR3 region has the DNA TGTGCCACCGCAGATCGGGGGGGTGATGAAAAACTGTTTTTT. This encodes CATADRGGDEKLFF.

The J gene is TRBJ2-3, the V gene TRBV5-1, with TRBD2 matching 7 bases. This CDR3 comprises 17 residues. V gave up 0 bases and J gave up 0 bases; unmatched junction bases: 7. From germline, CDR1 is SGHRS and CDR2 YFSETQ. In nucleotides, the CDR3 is TGCGCCAGCAGCTTGGGGCCAGCGGGGAGTAGCACAGATACGCAGTATTTT. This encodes CASSLGPAGSSTDTQYF.

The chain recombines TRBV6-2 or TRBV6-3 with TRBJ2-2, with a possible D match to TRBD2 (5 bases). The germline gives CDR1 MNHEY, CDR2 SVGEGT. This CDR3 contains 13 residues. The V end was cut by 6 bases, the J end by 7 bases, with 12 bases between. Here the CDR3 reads CASSQARGGELFF. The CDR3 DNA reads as TGTGCCAGCAGCCAGGCCCGGGGCGGGGAGCTGTTTTTT.

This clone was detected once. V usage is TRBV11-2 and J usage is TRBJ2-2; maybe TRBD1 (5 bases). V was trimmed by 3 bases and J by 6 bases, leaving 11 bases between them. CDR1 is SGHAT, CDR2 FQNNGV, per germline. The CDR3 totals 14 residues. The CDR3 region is CASSFSRVAGELFF. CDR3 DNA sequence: TGTGCCAGCAGCTTTAGCAGGGTCGCCGGGGAGCTGTTTTTT.

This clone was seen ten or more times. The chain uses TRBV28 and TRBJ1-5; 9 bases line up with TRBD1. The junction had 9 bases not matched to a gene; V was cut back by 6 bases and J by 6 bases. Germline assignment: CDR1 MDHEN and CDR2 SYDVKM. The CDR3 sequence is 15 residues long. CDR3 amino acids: CASSRTGADGQPQHF. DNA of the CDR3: TGTGCCAGCAGCCGGACAGGGGCGGACGGTCAGCCCCAGCATTTT.

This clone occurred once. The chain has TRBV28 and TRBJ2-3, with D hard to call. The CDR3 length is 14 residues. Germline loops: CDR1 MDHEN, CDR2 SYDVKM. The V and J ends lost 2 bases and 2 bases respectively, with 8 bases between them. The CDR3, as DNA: TGTGCCAGCAGTTTAAGGCGGCACACAGATACGCAGTATTTT. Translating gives CASSLRRHTDTQYF.

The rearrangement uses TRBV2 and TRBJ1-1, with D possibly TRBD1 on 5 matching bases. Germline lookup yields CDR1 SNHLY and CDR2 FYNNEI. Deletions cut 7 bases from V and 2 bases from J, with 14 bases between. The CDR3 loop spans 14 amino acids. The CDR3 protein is CASTPGRANTEAFF. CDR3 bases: TGTGCCAGCACCCCCGGCAGGGCTAACACTGAAGCTTTCTTT.

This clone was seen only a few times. The CDR3 region is CASSLSGFGTQYF. CDR3 DNA: TGTGCCAGCAGTTTATCCGGGTTCGGGACCCAGTACTTC. J is TRBJ2-5 and V is TRBV27; D is undetermined. CDR3 length equals 13 residues. V lost 0 bases and J 7 bases, leaving 9 bases between the germline ends. The germline V gene encodes CDR1 MNHEY and CDR2 SMNVEV (reference sequence).

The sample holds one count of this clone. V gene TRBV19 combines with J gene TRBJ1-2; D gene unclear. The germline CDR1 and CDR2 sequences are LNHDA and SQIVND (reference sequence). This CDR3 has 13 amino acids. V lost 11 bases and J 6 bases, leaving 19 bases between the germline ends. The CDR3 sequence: CAPGRERADGYTF. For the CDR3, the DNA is TGTGCCCCTGGTCGGGAACGGGCGGATGGCTACACCTTC. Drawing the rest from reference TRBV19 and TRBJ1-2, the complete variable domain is DGGITQSPKYLFRKEGQNVTLSCEQNLNHDAMYWYRQDPGQGLRLIYYSQIVNDFQKGDIAEGYSVSREKKESFPLTVTSAQKNPTAFYLCAPGRERADGYTFGSGTRLTVV.

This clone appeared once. The CDR3 DNA reads as TGTGCCAGCAGTTACTCCGGCAGGGAGGAATCACCCCTCCACTTT. Amino acid sequence: CASSYSGREESPLHF. The V and J genes are TRBV6-5 and TRBJ1-6, with D possibly matching TRBD1 (5 bases). V lost 0 bases and J 10 bases, leaving 13 bases between the germline ends. CDR1 MNHEY and CDR2 SVGAGI come from the germline V gene. The CDR3 covers 15 residues.

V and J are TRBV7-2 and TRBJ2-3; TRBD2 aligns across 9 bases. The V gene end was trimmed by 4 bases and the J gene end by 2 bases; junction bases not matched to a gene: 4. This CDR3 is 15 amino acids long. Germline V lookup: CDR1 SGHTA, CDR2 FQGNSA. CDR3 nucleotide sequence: TGTGCCAGCAGCTCCTGGACTAGCGCCACAGATACGCAGTATTTT. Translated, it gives CASSSWTSATDTQYF.

The CDR3 bases are TGTGCCAGCAGTCCTACTAGCGGGAGTATAAATGAGCAGTTCTTC. Translation gives CASSPTSGSINEQFF. V is TRBV7-2 and J is TRBJ2-1; 11 bases align to TRBD2. Germline trimming cut 6 bases from V and 7 bases from J; bases unmatched to any gene: 8. Germline assignment: CDR1 SGHTA and CDR2 FQGNSA. This CDR3 comprises 15 residues.